This T cell receptor beta chain was profiled in a study of blood T cell repertoires in COVID-19. On the study more broadly: Samples taken during acute and convalescent COVID-19 were collected in the United States, Italy and Spain. T cells, B-cell-depleted T cells, or PBMCs supplied cDNA or gDNA.

In the source study's methods: The assay estimated nucleated cells by amplifying reference gene primers. Produced via immunoSEQ multiplex PCR; TCRdb's table is partial and in-frame only. V and J calls and clone size are given by that table; D and trimming were obtained from the DNA. Of 57,000 or so clones in the sample, over 80% are singletons; the top ten hold 5.3%. This CDR3 spans 15 amino acids. The germline V and J ends were trimmed by 0 bases and 1 base, with 10 bases remaining between them. The germline gives CDR1 SGHRS, CDR2 YFSETQ. The rearrangement joins TRBV5-1 to TRBJ2-5; perhaps TRBD1 as D (6 bases). The sequence derives from a man aged 70 or older with acute or convalescent COVID-19. What was sequenced was peripheral blood. CDR3 coding DNA: TGCGCCAGCAGCTTGGATCCAGGGGCCCAAGAGACCCAGTACTTC. Protein sequence: CASSLDPGAQETQYF.